The clone carrying this TCR beta chain was detected only a few times. Antigen specificity is unknown. Germline CDR1 MNHEY, CDR2 SMNVEV (reference sequence). V lost 5 bases and J 1 base, leaving 14 bases between the germline ends. The CDR3 runs to 15 residues. This sample stems from a study of blood T cells in healthy people across ages. Study-level findings and limits: TCR beta diversity, measured per million T cells, fell in a roughly linear way with age.

Samples each had at least 6 micrograms of total RNA extracted. Combining a sample-barcoded 5' primer with a J-beta primer mix, a second PCR ran for roughly 7 to 12 cycles. The template-switch adaptor was a 5' adaptor with 12 random nucleotides. It tagged each cDNA molecule. Sequencing of every sample gave 2.5 million or more CDR3-containing paired-end reads. MiXCR, run by TCRdb on the 5' RACE reads, gives a single entry per CDR3 protein. The sample has roughly 1.5 million distinct CDR3 sequences; about 42% are singletons. Sequencing was performed on blood. The source is a young woman in good health. This chain joins TRBV27 and TRBJ1-2; the D gene is possibly TRBD1 (6 bases). CDR3 amino acids: CASSRGGGDNYGYTF. The CDR3 nucleotides read TGTGCCAGCAGTAGAGGAGGGGGGGATAACTATGGCTACACCTTC.